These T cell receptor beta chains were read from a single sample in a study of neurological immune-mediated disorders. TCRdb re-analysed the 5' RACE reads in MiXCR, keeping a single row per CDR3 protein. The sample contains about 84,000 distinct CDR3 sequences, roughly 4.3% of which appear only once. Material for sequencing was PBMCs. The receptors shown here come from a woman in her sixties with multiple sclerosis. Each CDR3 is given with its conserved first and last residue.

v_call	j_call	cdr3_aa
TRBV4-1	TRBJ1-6	CASSQDSGGNSPLHF
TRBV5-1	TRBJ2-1	CASSLAGSSYNEQFF
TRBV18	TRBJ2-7	CASSLGGPYEQYF
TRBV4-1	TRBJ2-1	CASSQDALALSYNEQFF
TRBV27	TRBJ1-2	CASSPFRGRDYGYTF
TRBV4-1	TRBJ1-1	CASSQVIGTEAFF
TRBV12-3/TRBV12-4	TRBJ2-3	CASRSPGSTDTQYF
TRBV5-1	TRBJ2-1	CASSLERGPYNEQFF
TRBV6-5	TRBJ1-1	CASSYSLETPTAGGTFF
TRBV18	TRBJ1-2	CASSPRQGAETYGYTF
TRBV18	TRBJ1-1	CASSLEGGMWTEAFF
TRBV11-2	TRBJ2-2	CASSLTAPNTGELFF
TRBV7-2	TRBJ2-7	CASSLGGVDYEQYF
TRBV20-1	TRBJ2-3	CSARGSTDTQYF
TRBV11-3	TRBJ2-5	CASSSGDGGQETQYF
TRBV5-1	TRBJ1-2	CASSWGQGIYGYTF